This T cell receptor beta chain originates from a study of shared clonotypes between healthy human individuals. With regard to this clone: The antigen remains undetermined.

From germline, CDR1 is SGHNT and CDR2 YYREEE (reference sequence). V dropped 4 bases and J dropped 1; count of bases not matched to a gene: 3. The CDR3 loop spans 16 amino acids. As originally analysed: Without quality scores, immunoSEQ junctional reads could not be filtered like full-length reads. Libraries were prepared by immunoSEQ multiplex PCR; TCRdb keeps only in-frame clonotypes and omits some of them. V, J and clone size derive from that table, while D and trimming were established from the DNA sequence. The table lists around 620,000 clones, approximately 95% of them singletons. Points from the study as a whole: Roughly 5% of naive CD4 clonotypes were shared across a few donors.

Naive CD8 populations comprised CD45RO-negative cells positively selected for CCR7, excluding terminally differentiated effector memory CD45RA+ cells. Material for sequencing was naive CD8+ T cells sorted from blood. This TCR came from a woman in her 30s in good health. This rearrangement joins TRBV5-4 to TRBJ1-5; 12 bases agree with TRBD1. CDR3 nucleotides: TGTGCCAGCAGCGGGACAGGGGGCGCGAGCAATCAGCCCCAGCATTTT. Amino acids: CASSGTGGASNQPQHF.